One sample yielded the 24 T cell receptor beta chains listed below, sequenced in a study of blood T cell repertoires in COVID-19. Here immunoSEQ multiplex PCR was the method, and the copy in TCRdb shows in-frame clones only, minus some. The profile shows some 64,000 clones, 72% of them singletons. The sequencing sample was made of peripheral blood. Receptors originate from a woman between 65 and 79 years old with COVID-19, enrolled during active disease.

The chain links TRBV6-5 to TRBJ2-5, with D tentatively TRBD1 (6 bases). V lost 6 bases, J lost 2 bases, and 13 bases lay in between. CDR3 size: 14 residues. Germline V gene data show CDR1 as MNHEY and CDR2 as SVGAGI. The CDR3 reads CASSPDRFQETQYF. The CDR3 DNA reads as TGTGCCAGCAGCCCGGACAGATTTCAAGAGACCCAGTACTTC.

This clone was recorded a few times. This chain uses TRBV27 with TRBJ1-2, with D tentatively TRBD1 (6 bases). V lost 10 bases and J lost 5, with 20 bases in between. This CDR3 is 14 amino acids long. CDR1 MNHEY and CDR2 SMNVEV come from the germline V gene (reference sequence). CDR3 sequence: CATSRQGPGYGYTF. The CDR3 DNA is TGTGCCACGTCTCGTCAGGGGCCAGGATATGGCTACACCTTC.

The chain combines TRBV6-4 with TRBJ2-1, with 10 nucleotides matching TRBD2. Germline CDR1 reads MRHNA; CDR2 reads SNTAGT. Trimming took 8 bases from V and 9 from J; bases not matched to a gene: 7. The CDR3 loop spans 13 amino acids. Here the CDR3 DNA reads TGTGCCAGCCCGGGCCTAGCGGGAGCTGAGCAGTTCTTC. Protein sequence: CASPGLAGAEQFF.

The rearrangement joins TRBV5-1 to TRBJ2-1; 10 bases align to TRBD1. Germline V gene sequence: CDR1 SGHRS, CDR2 YFSETQ. V dropped 0 bases and J dropped 7; count of bases not matched to a gene: 10. There are 17 residues in the CDR3. The CDR3: CASSLGSTGGYINEQFF. The CDR3 region has the DNA TGCGCCAGCAGCTTGGGGTCGACAGGGGGCTATATTAATGAGCAGTTCTTC.

The V and J genes are TRBV2 and TRBJ2-2; 7 nucleotides align to TRBD2. The CDR3 extends over 16 amino acids. Per the germline V gene, CDR1 is SNHLY and CDR2 is FYNNEI. Trimming at V came to 6 bases and at J to 0 bases, leaving 7 bases not matched to a gene. The DNA for the CDR3 is TGTGCCAGCAGCCCGGGGGGTCCATCGAACACCGGGGAGCTGTTTTTT. The encoded protein is CASSPGGPSNTGELFF.

This chain joins TRBV5-4 and TRBJ1-2, with 9 bases aligning to TRBD1. There are 17 residues in the CDR3. Trimming at V came to 2 bases and at J to 1 base, leaving 9 bases not matched to a gene. Germline V gene sequence: CDR1 SGHNT, CDR2 YYREEE (reference sequence). The CDR3 coding sequence is TGTGCCAGCAGCTTTGGATCCGGGACAGGGTTTAACTATGGCTACACCTTC. As protein: CASSFGSGTGFNYGYTF.

The chain uses TRBV7-2 and TRBJ1-6; D is ambiguous. This CDR3 spans 15 amino acids. Germline lookup yields CDR1 SGHTA and CDR2 FQGNSA. V was trimmed by 3 bases and J by 15 bases, leaving 21 bases between them. This CDR3 reads CASSLGVERLKVLHF. The CDR3 DNA sequence: TGTGCCAGCAGCTTGGGCGTGGAGCGGCTTAAGGTCCTCCACTTT.

The V and J genes are TRBV19 and TRBJ2-5; no definite D call. Trimming left V 1 base short and J 2 bases short, with 11 bases between. There are 15 residues in the CDR3. In germline, CDR1 is LNHDA, CDR2 SQIVND (reference sequence). CDR3 residues: CASSIGWADQETQYF. CDR3 nucleotides: TGTGCCAGTAGTATAGGGTGGGCAGATCAAGAGACCCAGTACTTC.

The chain recombines TRBV18 with TRBJ2-2, with 10 nucleotides matching TRBD1. The germline V gene encodes CDR1 KGHSH and CDR2 LQKENI. The V and J ends lost 2 bases and 6 bases, in that order; junction bases with no gene match: 3. This CDR3 has 15 amino acids. DNA of the CDR3: TGTGCCAGCTCACCAGGGACAGGGGTATCCGGGGAGCTGTTTTTT. Its protein product is CASSPGTGVSGELFF. Together with reference TRBV18 and TRBJ2-2, the CDR3 gives the full variable domain: NAGVMQNPRHLVRRRGQEARLRCSPMKGHSHVYWYRQLPEEGLKFMVYLQKENIIDESGMPKERFSAEFPKEGPSILRIQQVVRGDSAAYFCASSPGTGVSGELFFGEGSRLTVL.

The V gene is TRBV11-1, the J gene TRBJ1-2, with 10 bases fitting TRBD1. Germline CDR1 reads SGHAT; CDR2 reads FQDESV (reference sequence). V was clipped by 5 bases and J by 7 bases; unmatched bases: 10. This CDR3 has 15 amino acids. The CDR3 sequence is CASSHPGQGVFGYTF. The CDR3 DNA is TGTGCCAGCAGCCATCCCGGACAGGGGGTATTTGGCTACACCTTC.

A single count supports this clone. The chain combines TRBV7-9 with TRBJ1-2; 7 nucleotides align to TRBD1. Per germline, CDR1 SEHNR and CDR2 FQNEAQ (reference sequence). This CDR3 has 14 amino acids. V was clipped by 3 bases and J by 4 bases; unmatched bases: 5. CDR3 residues: CASSFGQALYGYTF. In nucleotides, the CDR3 is TGTGCCAGCAGCTTTGGACAGGCGCTCTATGGCTACACCTTC. The full variable domain, with the rest looked up from reference TRBV7-9 and TRBJ1-2, is DTGVSQNPRHKITKRGQNVTFRCDPISEHNRLYWYRQTLGQGPEFLTYFQNEAQLEKSRLLSDRFSAERPKGSFSTLEIQRTEQGDSAMYLCASSFGQALYGYTFGSGTRLTVV.

The rearrangement links TRBV12-3 or TRBV12-4 to TRBJ1-1; TRBD1 matches at 7 bases. Trimming at V came to 7 bases and at J to 0 bases, leaving 2 bases not matched to a gene. The CDR3 sequence is 13 residues long. CDR3: CASKGQMNTEAFF. CDR3 bases: TGTGCCAGCAAGGGACAGATGAACACTGAAGCTTTCTTT.

The V gene is TRBV27, the J gene TRBJ2-7; TRBD1 is a possible D gene (6 bases). The germline V gene has CDR1 MNHEY and CDR2 SMNVEV (reference sequence). Trimming cost V 0 bases and J 1 base, with 13 bases left between them. The CDR3 spans 16 residues. The CDR3 protein is CASSLSLGAMSYEQYF. The CDR3 DNA sequence: TGTGCCAGCAGTTTATCACTGGGGGCCATGTCCTACGAGCAGTACTTC.

This chain joins TRBV2 and TRBJ1-1, with D tentatively TRBD1 (5 bases). Germline assignment: CDR1 SNHLY and CDR2 FYNNEI. This CDR3 contains 15 residues. V was trimmed by 6 bases and J by 1 base, leaving 15 bases between them. In nucleotides, the CDR3 is TGTGCCAGCAGGACCCTTCGGGGGGGGAACACTGAAGCTTTCTTT. Translating it yields CASRTLRGGNTEAFF. Drawing the rest from reference TRBV2 and TRBJ1-1, the complete variable domain is EPEVTQTPSHQVTQMGQEVILRCVPISNHLYFYWYRQILGQKVEFLVSFYNNEISEKSEIFDDQFSVERPDGSNFTLKIRSTKLEDSAMYFCASRTLRGGNTEAFFGQGTRLTVV.

The J gene is TRBJ2-1, the V gene TRBV10-3; TRBD2 aligns across 9 bases. Germline loops: CDR1 ENHRY, CDR2 SYGVKD. This CDR3 has 14 residues. Trimming cost V 7 bases and J 1 base; bases outside gene matches: 2. CDR3 nucleotide sequence: TGTGCCATCACGGCGGGAGGGTCCTACAATGAGCAGTTCTTC. It is translated as CAITAGGSYNEQFF.

The table lists this clone with a few counts. The genes are TRBV7-9 and TRBJ2-1; TRBD2 might be the D (6 bases). The V gene lost 0 bases and the J gene lost 6 bases, with 9 bases spanning the gap. The CDR3 consists of 14 residues. Germline V CDR1 and CDR2: SEHNR, FQNEAQ (reference sequence). DNA of the CDR3: TGTGCCAGCAGCTTAGCGGCGACTAGCAATGAGCAGTTCTTC. Translated, it gives CASSLAATSNEQFF. The whole variable domain, remainder taken from reference TRBV7-9 and TRBJ2-1, is DTGVSQNPRHKITKRGQNVTFRCDPISEHNRLYWYRQTLGQGPEFLTYFQNEAQLEKSRLLSDRFSAERPKGSFSTLEIQRTEQGDSAMYLCASSLAATSNEQFFGPGTRLTVL.

The chain has TRBV7-6 and TRBJ2-1; D not certain. Germline assignment: CDR1 SGHVS and CDR2 FNYEAQ. Trimming stripped 1 base from V and 10 bases from J, with 5 bases between. CDR3 length equals 11 residues. CDR3 in amino acids: CASSLVGEQFF. CDR3 sequence (DNA): TGTGCCAGCAGCTTAGTCGGGGAGCAGTTCTTC.

V usage is TRBV7-9 and J usage is TRBJ1-1, with 9 bases matching TRBD1. The V gene's germline CDR1 is SEHNR and CDR2 FQNEAQ (reference sequence). The CDR3 is 14 residues long. V lost 6 bases and J lost 7; bases outside the gene matches: 9. CDR3 region: CASRPQGAPVEAFF. CDR3 DNA: TGTGCCAGCAGGCCACAGGGGGCCCCCGTTGAAGCTTTCTTT.

The V gene is TRBV12-3 or TRBV12-4, the J gene TRBJ2-7; the D gene is possibly TRBD1 (6 bases). The length of the CDR3 is 13 residues. The germline V and J ends were trimmed by 3 bases and 5 bases, with 11 bases remaining between them. The CDR3 bases are TGTGCCAGCAGTTTCTGGCAGGGGAACGAGCAGTACTTC. Translating gives CASSFWQGNEQYF.

This chain links TRBV11-3 with TRBJ2-3, with TRBD2 matching over 12 bases. Germline V lookup: CDR1 SGHNT, CDR2 YENEEA. The CDR3 runs 16 residues. V lost 5 bases and J lost 0; bases outside the gene matches: 3. Here the CDR3 DNA reads TGTGCCAGCAGCCTAGGGACTAGCGGGAGCACAGATACGCAGTATTTT. Amino acids: CASSLGTSGSTDTQYF.

The chain carries TRBV4-1 and TRBJ2-3; a possible D gene is TRBD1 (6 bases). Germline V CDR1 and CDR2: MGHRA, YSYEKL. CDR3 length: 15 residues. The ends were cut back, 3 bases at V and 2 bases at J, with 12 bases in the middle. CDR3 sequence reads: CASSHYRETTDTQYF. CDR3 DNA sequence: TGCGCCAGCAGCCACTACAGGGAAACCACAGATACGCAGTATTTT.

There are a few counts of this clone. This chain joins TRBV5-1 and TRBJ2-7, with D possibly TRBD1 on 5 matching bases. This CDR3 contains 13 residues. Trimming took 0 bases from V and 3 from J, leaving 7 bases between them. Germline CDR1 reads SGHRS; CDR2 reads YFSETQ. The CDR3 DNA sequence: TGCGCCAGCAGCTTGGTTCAGGGCTACGAGCAGTACTTC. Residues: CASSLVQGYEQYF.

This clone was detected once. The gene calls are TRBV5-1 and TRBJ1-2, with 7 bases aligning to TRBD1. CDR3 size: 14 residues. The V and J ends lost 2 bases and 1 base, in that order; junction bases with no gene match: 2. Germline loops: CDR1 SGHRS, CDR2 YFSETQ. CDR3: CASSLGDSNYGYTF. In DNA form, the CDR3 reads TGCGCCAGCAGCTTAGGGGACAGTAACTATGGCTACACCTTC.

The V gene is TRBV4-2, the J gene TRBJ1-2; D may be TRBD1 (5 bases). CDR1 and CDR2 from the germline V gene are LGHNA and YNFKEQ. There are 15 residues in the CDR3. V was cut by 3 bases and J by 7 bases, with 18 bases left in between. For the CDR3, the DNA is TGTGCCAGCAGCCATGGGGACTCCAACCCGGTTGGCTACACCTTC. Translated, it gives CASSHGDSNPVGYTF.